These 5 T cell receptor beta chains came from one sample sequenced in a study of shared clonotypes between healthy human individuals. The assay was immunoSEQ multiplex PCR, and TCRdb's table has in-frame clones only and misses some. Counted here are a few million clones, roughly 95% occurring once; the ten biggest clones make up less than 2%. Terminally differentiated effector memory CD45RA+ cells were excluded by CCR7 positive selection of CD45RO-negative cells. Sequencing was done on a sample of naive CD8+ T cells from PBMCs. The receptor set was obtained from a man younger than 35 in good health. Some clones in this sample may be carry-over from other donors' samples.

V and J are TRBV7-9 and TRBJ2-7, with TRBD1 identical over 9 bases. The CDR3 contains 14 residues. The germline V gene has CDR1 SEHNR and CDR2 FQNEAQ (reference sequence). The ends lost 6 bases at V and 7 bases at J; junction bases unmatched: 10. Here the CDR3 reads CASRDRGGLEEQYF. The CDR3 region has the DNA TGTGCCAGCAGGGACAGGGGTGGCTTGGAGGAGCAGTACTTC.

Here the CDR3 DNA reads TGTGCCATCAGTGAGTCCGATATTACCGGGACGTTGAATGGCTACACCTTC. It is translated as CAISESDITGTLNGYTF. The genes are TRBV10-3 and TRBJ1-2, with D perhaps matching TRBD1 (5 bases). From germline, CDR1 is ENHRY and CDR2 SYGVKD. The CDR3 consists of 17 residues. V lost 0 bases to trimming and J lost 6 bases, with 20 bases between them.

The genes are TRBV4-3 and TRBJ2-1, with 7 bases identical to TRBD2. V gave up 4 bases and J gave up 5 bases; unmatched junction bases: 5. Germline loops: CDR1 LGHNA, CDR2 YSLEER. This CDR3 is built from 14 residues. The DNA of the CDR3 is TGCGCCAGCAGCCCTTTAGCGGGCCACAATGAGCAGTTCTTC. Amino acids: CASSPLAGHNEQFF.

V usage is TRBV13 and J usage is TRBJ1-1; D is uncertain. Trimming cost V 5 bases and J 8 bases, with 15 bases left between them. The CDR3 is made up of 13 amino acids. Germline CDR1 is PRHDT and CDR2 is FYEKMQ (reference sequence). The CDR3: CASSEGKGSEAFF. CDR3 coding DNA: TGTGCCAGCAGCGAAGGAAAGGGAAGCGAAGCTTTCTTT.

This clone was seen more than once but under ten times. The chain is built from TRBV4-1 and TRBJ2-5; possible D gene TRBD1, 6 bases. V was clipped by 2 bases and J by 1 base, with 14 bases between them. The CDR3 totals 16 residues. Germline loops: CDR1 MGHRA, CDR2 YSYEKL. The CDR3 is CASSQFPEDSQETQYF. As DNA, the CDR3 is TGCGCCAGCAGCCAATTCCCTGAGGACAGCCAAGAGACCCAGTACTTC.